The entry below describes one T cell receptor beta chain. Its antigen is not identified. This sample was taken from a study of molecular identifiers for immune sequencing clone quantification. Overall study context: Replicate runs used RNA from 20,000 or 100,000 naive CD8 cells, which was split five ways into aliquots, and four of those aliquots were then sequenced.

Regarding the study as a whole: Spiked Jurkat TCR RNA originating from one cell could reportedly be identified amid around 970,000 naive cells.

The bulk TCR libraries were made with methods described before and with listed TCR primers. Each CDR3 protein gets one entry after TCRdb re-called the PCR reads with MiXCR. The sample has approximately 590,000 distinct CDR3 sequences, about 25% seen once. Germline-derived CDR1 and CDR2 are SGDLS and YYNGEE. The CDR3 has 15 residues. The V end lost 4 bases, the J end lost 0 bases, and 11 bases lay between the germline ends. The specimen sequenced was naive CD8+ T cells from blood, with Jurkat cell RNA spiked in. This sample's subset: FACS-sorted CD8+CD4-CCR7+CD45RA+ naive T cells. The TCR originated in a human donor in good health. Some libraries in this study had Jurkat cell RNA spiked in. The chain couples TRBV9 to TRBJ1-5; no reliable D call. CDR3 DNA: TGTGCCAGCAGCCCCGGGAGTGGTAGCAATCAGCCCCAGCATTTT. Protein sequence: CASSPGSGSNQPQHF.